Listed below are T cell receptor beta chains from one sample, sequenced in a study of PD-1 blockade in classical Hodgkin lymphoma. Sequenced by immunoSEQ multiplex PCR; TCRdb stores in-frame clones only, minus some. The sample has 13,000 to 15,000 clones, around 83% seen once. The sample here was peripheral blood mononuclear cells (PBMCs), taken before the second cycle of nivolumab. All receptors come from a human donor with classical Hodgkin lymphoma. Both conserved end residues are part of each CDR3. A D gene is named only where the DNA matches it firmly.

v_gene	j_gene	d_gene	CDR3nt	CDR3aa
TRBV5-6	TRBJ2-5	-	TGTGCCAGCAGCTTGGCGTGGGGTGGGGAGACCCAGTACTTC	CASSLAWGGETQYF
TRBV7-9	TRBJ2-3	-	TGTGCCAGCAGCTTAGGCTTGGCAGATACGCAGTATTTT	CASSLGLADTQYF
TRBV19	TRBJ1-1	TRBD1	TGTGCCAGTAGGCCGGGACAGGGAGGCAAATCAACTGAAGCTTTCTTT	CASRPGQGGKSTEAFF
TRBV6-5	TRBJ1-5	-	TGTGCCAGCAGTTTGGAAAGGGCAGGGCAGCCCCAGCATTTT	CASSLERAGQPQHF
TRBV10-3	TRBJ2-1	-	TGTGCCATCAGCCTAGGCAATGAGCAGTTCTTC	CAISLGNEQFF
TRBV10-3	TRBJ1-1	TRBD1	TGTGCCATCAGTAAGTCCGGACAGGGGGTGACAGCTTTCTTT	CAISKSGQGVTAFF
TRBV2	TRBJ1-6	-	TGTGCCAGCAGTGACGAGTCCTCAAGCTCCTATAATTCACCCCTCCACTTT	CASSDESSSSYNSPLHF
TRBV10-1	TRBJ1-1	TRBD1	TGCGCCAGCAGTGACGGACAGGGGGCCACTGAAGCTTTCTTT	CASSDGQGATEAFF
TRBV9	TRBJ1-2	-	TGTGCCAGCAGCGTAGACAGGAACTATGGCTACACCTTC	CASSVDRNYGYTF
TRBV15	TRBJ1-6	TRBD1	TGTGCCACCAGACGACAGGGAGCTCTTTATTCACCCCTCCACTTT	CATRRQGALYSPLHF